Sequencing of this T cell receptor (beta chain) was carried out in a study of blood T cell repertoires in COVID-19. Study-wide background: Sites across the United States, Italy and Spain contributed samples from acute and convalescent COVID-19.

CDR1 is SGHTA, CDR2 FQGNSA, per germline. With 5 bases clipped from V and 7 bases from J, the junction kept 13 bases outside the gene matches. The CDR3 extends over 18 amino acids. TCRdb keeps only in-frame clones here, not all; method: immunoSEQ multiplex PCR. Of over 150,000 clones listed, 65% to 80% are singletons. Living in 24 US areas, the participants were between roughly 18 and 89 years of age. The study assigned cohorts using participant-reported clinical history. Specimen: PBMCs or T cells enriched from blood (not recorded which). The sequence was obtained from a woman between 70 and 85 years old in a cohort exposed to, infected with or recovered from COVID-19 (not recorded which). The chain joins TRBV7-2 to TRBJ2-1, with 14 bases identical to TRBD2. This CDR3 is CASSPQGLRTSGRNEQFF. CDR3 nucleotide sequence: TGTGCCAGCAGCCCTCAGGGTCTCAGGACTAGCGGGAGGAATGAGCAGTTCTTC.